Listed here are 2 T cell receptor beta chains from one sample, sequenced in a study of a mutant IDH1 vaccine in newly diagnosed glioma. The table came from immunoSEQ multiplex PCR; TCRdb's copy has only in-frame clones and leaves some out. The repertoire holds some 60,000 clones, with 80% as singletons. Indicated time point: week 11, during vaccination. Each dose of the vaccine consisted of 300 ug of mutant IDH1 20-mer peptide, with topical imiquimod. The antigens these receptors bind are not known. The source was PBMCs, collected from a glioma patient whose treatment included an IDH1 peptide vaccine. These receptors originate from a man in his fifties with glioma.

CDR3 residues: CASSASGADNEQFF. In DNA form, the CDR3 reads TGTGCCTCCTCGGCTAGCGGGGCGGACAATGAGCAGTTCTTC. V and J are TRBV30 and TRBJ2-1, with 9 bases lining up with TRBD2. From germline, CDR1 is GTSNPN and CDR2 SVGIG (reference sequence). The CDR3 has 14 amino acids. V lost 7 bases to trimming and J lost 5 bases; unmatched junction nucleotides: 9.

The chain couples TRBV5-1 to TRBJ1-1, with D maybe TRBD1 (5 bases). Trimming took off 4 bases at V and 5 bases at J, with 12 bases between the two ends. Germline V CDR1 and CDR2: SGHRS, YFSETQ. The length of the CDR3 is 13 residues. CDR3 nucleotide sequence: TGCGCCAGCAGCGAGGGGACTGGAACTGAAGCTTTCTTT. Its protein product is CASSEGTGTEAFF.